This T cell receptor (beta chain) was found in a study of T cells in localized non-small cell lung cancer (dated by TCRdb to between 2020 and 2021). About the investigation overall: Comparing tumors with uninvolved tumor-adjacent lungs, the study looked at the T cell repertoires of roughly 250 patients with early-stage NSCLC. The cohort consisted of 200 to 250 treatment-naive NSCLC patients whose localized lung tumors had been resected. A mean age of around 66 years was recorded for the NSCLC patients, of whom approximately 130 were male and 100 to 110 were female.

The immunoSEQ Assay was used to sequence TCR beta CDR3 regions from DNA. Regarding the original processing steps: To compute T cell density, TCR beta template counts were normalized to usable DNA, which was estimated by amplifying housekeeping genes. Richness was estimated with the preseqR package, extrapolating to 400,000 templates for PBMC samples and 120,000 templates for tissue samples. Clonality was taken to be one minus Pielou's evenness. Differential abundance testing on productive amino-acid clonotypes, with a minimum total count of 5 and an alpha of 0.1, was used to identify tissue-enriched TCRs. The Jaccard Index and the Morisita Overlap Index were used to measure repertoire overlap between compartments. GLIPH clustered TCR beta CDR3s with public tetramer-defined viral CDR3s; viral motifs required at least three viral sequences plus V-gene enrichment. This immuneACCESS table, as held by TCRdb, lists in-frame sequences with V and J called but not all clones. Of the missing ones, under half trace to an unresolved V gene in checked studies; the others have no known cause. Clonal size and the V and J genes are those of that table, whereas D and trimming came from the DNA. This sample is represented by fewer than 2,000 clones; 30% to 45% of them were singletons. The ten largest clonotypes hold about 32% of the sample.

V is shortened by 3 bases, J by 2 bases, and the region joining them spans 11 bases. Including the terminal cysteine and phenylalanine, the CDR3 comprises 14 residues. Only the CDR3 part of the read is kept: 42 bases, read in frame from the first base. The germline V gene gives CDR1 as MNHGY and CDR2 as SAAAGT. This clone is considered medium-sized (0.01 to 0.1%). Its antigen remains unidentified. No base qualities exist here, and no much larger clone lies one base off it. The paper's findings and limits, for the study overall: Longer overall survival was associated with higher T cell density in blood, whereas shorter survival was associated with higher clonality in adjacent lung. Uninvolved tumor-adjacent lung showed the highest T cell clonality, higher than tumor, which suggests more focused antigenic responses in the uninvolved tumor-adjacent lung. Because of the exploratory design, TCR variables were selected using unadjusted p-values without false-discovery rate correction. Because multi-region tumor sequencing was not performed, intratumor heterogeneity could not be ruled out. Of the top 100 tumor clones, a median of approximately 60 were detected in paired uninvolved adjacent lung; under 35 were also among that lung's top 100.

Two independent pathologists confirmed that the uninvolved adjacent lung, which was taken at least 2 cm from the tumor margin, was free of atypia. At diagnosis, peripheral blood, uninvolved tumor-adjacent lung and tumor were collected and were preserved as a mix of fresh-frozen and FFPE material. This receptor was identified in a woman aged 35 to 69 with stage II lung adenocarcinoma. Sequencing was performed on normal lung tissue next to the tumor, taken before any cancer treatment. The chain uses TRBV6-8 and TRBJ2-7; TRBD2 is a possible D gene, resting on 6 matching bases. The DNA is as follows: TGTGCCAGCAGTTATGAGGCGGGGCCCTACGAGCAGTACTTC. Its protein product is CASSYEAGPYEQYF.